This T cell receptor beta chain was sequenced for a study of OX40 agonist ivuxolimab in advanced cancers. Libraries were prepared by immunoSEQ multiplex PCR; TCRdb keeps only in-frame clonotypes and omits some of them. The data show approximately 62,000 clones, 80% to 90% seen once. Trimming removed 1 base from V and 2 bases from J; junction bases left unmatched: 4. Germline V gene data show CDR1 as SGHTA and CDR2 as FQGNSA. The CDR3 runs 16 residues. This material consisted of CD4+ or CD8+ T cells sorted from blood, taken in a trial of the OX40 agonist ivuxolimab. This receptor was identified in an adult with an advanced solid tumor such as melanoma, head and neck, liver or kidney cancer. The chain joins TRBV7-2 to TRBJ2-1; 8 bases agree with TRBD2. CDR3 in DNA: TGTGCCAGCAGCTTAGGGGGTAGCGGGACCTACAATGAGCAGTTCTTC. This translates into CASSLGGSGTYNEQFF.